Described below is a single TCR beta chain sequence and its context. Its target is not known. Molecular barcoding with unique molecular identifiers was used for the TCRbeta library. TCRdb ran MiXCR on the PCR reads and lists one entry per CDR3 protein. The data contain about 980,000 distinct CDR3 sequences, 25% to 35% of them seen just once; the ten biggest clones take up roughly 30%. V was pared by 3 bases and J by 6 bases, with 11 bases between. CDR3 size: 13 residues. Germline loops: CDR1 DFQATT, CDR2 SNEGSKA (reference sequence). These data belong to a study of T-cell reconstitution after alpha-beta-depleted transplantation in children. The study's findings and limits: It was reported that alpha-beta T cells came from several hundred expanded graft clones (about two months after transplant). There were some patients whose high TCRbeta diversity at day 60 came from surviving recipient T cells and thymic progenitors.

The chain carries TRBV20-1 and TRBJ2-2; the D is unclear. The sequence was collected from a boy in the first two years of life who had a stem cell transplant for SCID, so the T cells may come from the graft donor. The material was PBMCs, mostly from graft donor cells, obtained 360 days after TCRalphabeta/CD19-depleted stem cell transplant. This chain's CDR3 is CSARVMVSGELFF. CDR3 nucleotides: TGCAGTGCTAGGGTTATGGTGTCCGGGGAGCTGTTTTTT.